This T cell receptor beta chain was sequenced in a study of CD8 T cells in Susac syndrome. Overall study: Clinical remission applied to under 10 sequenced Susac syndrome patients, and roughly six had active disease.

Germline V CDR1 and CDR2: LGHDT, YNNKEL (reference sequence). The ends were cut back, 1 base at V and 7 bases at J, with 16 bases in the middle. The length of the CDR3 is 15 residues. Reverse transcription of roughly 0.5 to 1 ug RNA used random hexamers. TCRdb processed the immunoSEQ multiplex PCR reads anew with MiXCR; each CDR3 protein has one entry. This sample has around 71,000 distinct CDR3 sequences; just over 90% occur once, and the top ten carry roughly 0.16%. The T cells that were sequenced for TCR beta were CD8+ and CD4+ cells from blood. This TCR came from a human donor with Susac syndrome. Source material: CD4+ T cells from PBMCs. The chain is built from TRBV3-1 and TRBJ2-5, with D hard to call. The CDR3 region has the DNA TGTGCCAGCAGCCAAGCTTCCGGACCCAAAGGGACCCAGTACTTC. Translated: CASSQASGPKGTQYF.